Below, one TCR beta chain is given with its context. Germline V lookup: CDR1 MDHEN, CDR2 SYDVKM. CDR3 length: 14 amino acids. Germline trimming cut 3 bases from V and 6 bases from J; bases unmatched to any gene: 3. Libraries were prepared by immunoSEQ multiplex PCR; TCRdb keeps only in-frame clonotypes and omits some of them. The sample records 98,000 or so clones, approximately 83% being singletons. The source of the sample is a study of blood T cell repertoires in COVID-19. Sample: peripheral blood. The genes are TRBV28 and TRBJ2-2; TRBD2 matches at 8 bases. The TCR comes from a woman older than 75 with active or convalescent COVID-19. CDR3 bases: TGTGCCAGCAGTTTGGGACTAGAGGCCGGGGAGCTGTTTTTT. Protein product: CASSLGLEAGELFF.